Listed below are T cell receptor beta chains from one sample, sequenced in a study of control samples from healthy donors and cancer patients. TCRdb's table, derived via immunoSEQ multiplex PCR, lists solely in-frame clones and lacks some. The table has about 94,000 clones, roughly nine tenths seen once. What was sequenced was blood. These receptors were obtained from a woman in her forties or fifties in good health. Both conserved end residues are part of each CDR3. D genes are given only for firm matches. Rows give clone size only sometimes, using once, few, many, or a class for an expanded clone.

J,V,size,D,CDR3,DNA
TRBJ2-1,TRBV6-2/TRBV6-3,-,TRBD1,CASSYSTGFNEQFF,TGTGCCAGCAGTTACTCGACAGGGTTCAATGAGCAGTTCTTC
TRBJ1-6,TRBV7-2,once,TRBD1,CASSFTGTGRSPLHF,TGTGCCAGCAGTTTTACCGGGACAGGAAGGTCACCCCTCCACTTT
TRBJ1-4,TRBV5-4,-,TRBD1,CASSRDRGGNEKLFF,TGTGCCAGCAGCCGGGACAGGGGAGGTAATGAAAAACTGTTTTTT
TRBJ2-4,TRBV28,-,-,CASTPPGVTNIQYF,TGTGCCAGCACTCCCCCCGGGGTAACGAACATTCAGTACTTC
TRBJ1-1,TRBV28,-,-,CASSLGGFTEAFF,TGTGCCAGCAGTTTAGGGGGGTTCACTGAAGCTTTCTTT
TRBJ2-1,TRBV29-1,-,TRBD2,CSVKGLAVSSYNEQFF,TGCAGCGTAAAGGGACTAGCGGTGAGCTCCTACAATGAGCAGTTCTTC
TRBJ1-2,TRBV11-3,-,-,CASSLQGVDGYTF,TGTGCCAGCAGCTTACAGGGAGTGGATGGCTACACCTTC
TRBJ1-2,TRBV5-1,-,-,CASSYGDRIYGYTF,TGCGCCAGCAGCTACGGAGACAGAATCTATGGCTACACCTTC
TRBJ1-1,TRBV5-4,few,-,CASSPSTGLNTEAFF,TGTGCCAGCAGCCCCTCGACAGGCTTGAACACTGAAGCTTTCTTT
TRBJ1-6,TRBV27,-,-,CASSRSINSPLHF,TGTGCCAGCAGTCGATCGATAAATTCACCCCTCCACTTT
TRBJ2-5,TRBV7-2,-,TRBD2,CASSYLTPLAGAETQYF,TGTGCCAGCAGCTACTTAACCCCTCTAGCGGGAGCAGAGACCCAGTACTTC
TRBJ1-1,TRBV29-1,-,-,CSVEVNTEAFF,TGCAGCGTAGAGGTGAACACTGAAGCTTTCTTT
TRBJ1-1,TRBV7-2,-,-,CASSVGQNLNTEAFF,TGTGCCAGCAGCGTCGGACAGAACTTGAACACTGAAGCTTTCTTT
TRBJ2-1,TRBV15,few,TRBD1,CATSSLWTGSANEQFF,TGTGCCACCAGCAGCCTCTGGACAGGGTCTGCAAATGAGCAGTTCTTC
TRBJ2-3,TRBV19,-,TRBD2,CASSTRPGLSTDTQYF,TGTGCCAGTAGTACCAGACCGGGACTATCCACAGATACGCAGTATTTT
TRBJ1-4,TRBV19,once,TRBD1,CASSDRGANEKLFF,TGTGCCAGTAGCGACAGGGGGGCTAATGAAAAACTGTTTTTT
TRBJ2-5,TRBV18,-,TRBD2,CASSPATSLLAGGEKTQYF,TGTGCCAGCTCACCGGCAACGTCCCTCTTGGCGGGAGGGGAGAAGACCCAGTACTTC
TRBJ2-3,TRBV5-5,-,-,CASTLGGGRVTQGTQYF,TGTGCCAGCACTCTGGGGGGAGGAAGGGTCACACAGGGTACGCAGTATTTT
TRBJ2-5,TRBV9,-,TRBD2,CASSVGAAGLASEETQYF,TGTGCCAGCAGCGTAGGGGCAGCGGGACTAGCGTCAGAAGAGACCCAGTACTTC
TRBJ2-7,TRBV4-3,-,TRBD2,CASSQVSSGDYEQYF,TGCGCCAGCAGCCAAGTATCTAGCGGGGACTACGAGCAGTACTTC
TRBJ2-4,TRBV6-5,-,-,CASSYSRGNIQYF,TGTGCCAGCAGTTACTCCAGGGGAAACATTCAGTACTTC
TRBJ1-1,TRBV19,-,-,CASSNTGDTEAFF,TGTGCCAGTAGTAACACGGGGGACACTGAAGCTTTCTTT
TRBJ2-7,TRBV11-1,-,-,CASSTLTGISYEQYF,TGTGCCAGCAGCACCCTTACAGGGATCTCCTACGAGCAGTACTTC
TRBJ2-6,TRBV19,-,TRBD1,CASIASRTGGEGANVLTF,TGTGCCAGTATCGCCTCGAGGACAGGGGGAGAAGGGGCCAACGTCCTGACTTTC
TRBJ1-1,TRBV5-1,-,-,CASSLAGEAFF,TGCGCCAGCAGCTTGGCAGGGGAAGCTTTCTTT
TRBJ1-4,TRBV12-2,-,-,CASRWRRSTNEKLFF,TGTGCAAGTCGCTGGCGGAGGTCCACTAATGAAAAACTGTTTTTT
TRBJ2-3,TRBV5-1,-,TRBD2,CASSLAPTSGTDTQYF,TGCGCCAGCAGCTTGGCCCCGACTAGCGGCACAGATACGCAGTATTTT
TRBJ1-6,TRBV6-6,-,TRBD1,CASSSDRGLNSPLHF,TGTGCCAGCAGTTCTGACAGGGGGCTTAATTCACCCCTCCACTTT
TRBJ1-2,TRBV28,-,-,CASTGGAESGYTF,TGTGCCAGCACTGGGGGCGCTGAATCTGGCTACACCTTC
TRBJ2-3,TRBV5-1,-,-,CASSFPQRSTDTQYF,TGCGCCAGCAGCTTCCCGCAGAGGAGCACAGATACGCAGTATTTT
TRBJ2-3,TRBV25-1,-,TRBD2,CASSRPSGRDTQYF,TGTGCCAGCAGTAGGCCTAGCGGGAGGGATACGCAGTATTTT
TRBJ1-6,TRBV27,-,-,CASSQGYDNSPLHF,TGTGCCAGCAGTCAGGGGTACGATAATTCACCCCTCCACTTT
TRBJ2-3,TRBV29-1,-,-,CSVGTEPDTQYF,TGCAGCGTTGGGACAGAGCCAGATACGCAGTATTTT
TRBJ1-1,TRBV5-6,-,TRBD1,CASSLRDRGPNTEAFF,TGTGCCAGCAGCTTGCGGGACAGGGGTCCGAACACTGAAGCTTTCTTT
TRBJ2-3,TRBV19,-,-,CASRIVGTDTQYF,TGTGCCAGTCGAATTGTCGGCACAGATACGCAGTATTTT
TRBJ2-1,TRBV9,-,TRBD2,CASSLTYWPGGNEQFF,TGTGCCAGCAGCCTTACGTATTGGCCCGGGGGGAATGAGCAGTTCTTC
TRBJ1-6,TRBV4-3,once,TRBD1,CASSQETGVNSPLHF,TGCGCCAGCAGCCAAGAGACAGGGGTCAATTCACCCCTCCACTTT
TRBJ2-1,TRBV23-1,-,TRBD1,CASSLLSGTGTYNEQFF,TGCGCCAGCAGTCTCCTATCCGGGACAGGTACTTACAATGAGCAGTTCTTC
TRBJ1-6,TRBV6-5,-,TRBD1,CASRSGQENSPLHF,TGTGCCAGCCGCTCTGGACAGGAAAATTCACCCCTCCACTTT
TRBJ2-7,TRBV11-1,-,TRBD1,CASSLSRGQGVYEQYF,TGTGCCAGCAGCCTCAGCCGAGGACAGGGCGTCTACGAGCAGTACTTC
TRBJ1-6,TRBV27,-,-,CASSSGLSGSPLHF,TGTGCCAGCAGTTCCGGACTGAGCGGATCACCCCTCCACTTT
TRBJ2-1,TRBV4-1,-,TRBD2,CASSQDATSGEQFF,TGCGCCAGCAGCCAAGACGCGACTAGCGGGGAGCAGTTCTTC
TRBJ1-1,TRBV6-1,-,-,CASSGWTRGTNTEAFF,TGTGCCAGCAGTGGTTGGACTCGAGGTACGAACACTGAAGCTTTCTTT
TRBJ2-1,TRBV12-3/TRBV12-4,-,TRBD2,CASSRDYTDEQFF,TGTGCCAGCAGCCGGGACTACACCGATGAGCAGTTCTTC
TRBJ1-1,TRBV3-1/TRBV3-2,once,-,CASSQVIALNTEAFF,TGTGCCAGCAGCCAAGTTATAGCCTTGAACACTGAAGCTTTCTTT
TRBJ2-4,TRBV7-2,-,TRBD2,CASSALVAGVAKNIQYF,TGTGCCAGCAGCGCGTTGGTAGCGGGGGTAGCCAAAAACATTCAGTACTTC
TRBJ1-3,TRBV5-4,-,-,CASSLVGHTAGNTIYF,TGTGCCAGCAGCTTGGTGGGACACACGGCTGGAAACACCATATATTTT
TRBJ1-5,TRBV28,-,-,CASRSPRLNGNQPQHF,TGTGCCAGCAGATCTCCCAGACTTAACGGCAATCAGCCCCAGCATTTT
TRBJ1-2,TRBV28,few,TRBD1,CASSNGQGRDGYTF,TGTGCCAGCAGTAACGGACAGGGTCGGGATGGCTACACCTTC
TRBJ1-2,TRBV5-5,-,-,CASSLGGQGPDGYTF,TGTGCCAGCAGCTTGGGAGGTCAGGGGCCGGATGGCTACACCTTC
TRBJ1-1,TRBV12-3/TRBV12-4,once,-,CASSSSYPEAFF,TGTGCCAGCAGTTCATCCTACCCTGAAGCTTTCTTT
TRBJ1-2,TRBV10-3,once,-,CAISVDGASYGYTF,TGTGCCATCAGCGTCGATGGGGCTAGCTATGGCTACACCTTC